This T cell receptor beta chain stems from a study of blood T cell repertoires in COVID-19. Study information: Acute and convalescent COVID-19 samples came from the United States, Italy and Spain. The analysed material was cDNA or gDNA that came from T cells, B-cell-depleted T cells, or PBMCs.

Source study methods: Amplification from reference gene primers served as the basis for estimated nucleated cell counts. Assay: immunoSEQ multiplex PCR; the TCRdb copy retains only in-frame clones and omits some. That table supplies the V and J calls and clone size; D and trimming were determined from the DNA. The profile shows a few hundred thousand clones, about 90% of them singletons. Sequenced sample: peripheral blood. This receptor was obtained from a man aged 35 to 55 with active or convalescent COVID-19.

The CDR3 sequence: CAWTGGNTGELFF. CDR3 in DNA: TGTGCCTGGACAGGAGGGAACACCGGGGAGCTGTTTTTT. The rearrangement uses TRBV30 and TRBJ2-2; perhaps TRBD2 as D (5 bases). Trimming took 4 bases from V and 1 from J, leaving 7 bases between them. The CDR3 has 13 amino acids. Germline V gene data show CDR1 as GTSNPN and CDR2 as SVGIG (reference sequence).